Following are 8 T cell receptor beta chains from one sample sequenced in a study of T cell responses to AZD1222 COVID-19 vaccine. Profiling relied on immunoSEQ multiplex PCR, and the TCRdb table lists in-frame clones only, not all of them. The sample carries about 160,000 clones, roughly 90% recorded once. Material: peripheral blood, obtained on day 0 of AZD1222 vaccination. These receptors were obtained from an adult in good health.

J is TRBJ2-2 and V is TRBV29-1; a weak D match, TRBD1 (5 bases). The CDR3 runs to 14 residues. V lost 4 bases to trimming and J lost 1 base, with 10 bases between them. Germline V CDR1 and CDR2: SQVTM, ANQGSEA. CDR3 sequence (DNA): TGCAGCGTTGCGAAGGGGCGGAACACCGGGGAGCTGTTTTTT. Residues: CSVAKGRNTGELFF.

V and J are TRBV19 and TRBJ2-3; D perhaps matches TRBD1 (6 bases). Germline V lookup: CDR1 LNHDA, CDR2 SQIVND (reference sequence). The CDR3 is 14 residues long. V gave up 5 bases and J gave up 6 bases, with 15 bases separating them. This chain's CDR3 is CASSETTGLDTQYF. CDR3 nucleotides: TGTGCCAGTAGTGAGACTACAGGGTTGGATACGCAGTATTTT.

The CDR3, as DNA: TGTGCCAGCAGCGCTGAACGGACAGGGACACTTAGCTCCTACAATGAGCAGTTCTTC. Residues: CASSAERTGTLSSYNEQFF. V is TRBV9 and J is TRBJ2-1; 8 nucleotides agree with TRBD1. With 3 bases clipped from V and 0 bases from J, the junction kept 14 bases outside the gene matches. There are 19 residues in the CDR3. Germline V gene sequence: CDR1 SGDLS, CDR2 YYNGEE.

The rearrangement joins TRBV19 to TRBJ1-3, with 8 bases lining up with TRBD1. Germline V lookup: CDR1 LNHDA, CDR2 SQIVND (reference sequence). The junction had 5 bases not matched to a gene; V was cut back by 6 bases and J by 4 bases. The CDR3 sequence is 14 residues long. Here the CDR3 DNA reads TGTGCCAGTAGCCAGGGGGCTCAAGGAAACACCATATATTTT. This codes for CASSQGAQGNTIYF.

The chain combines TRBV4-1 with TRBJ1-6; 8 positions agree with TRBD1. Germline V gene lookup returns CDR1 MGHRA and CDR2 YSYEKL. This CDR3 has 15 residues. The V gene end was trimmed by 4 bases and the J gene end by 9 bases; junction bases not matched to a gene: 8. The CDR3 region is CASSPTGVVASPLHF. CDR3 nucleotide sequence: TGCGCCAGCAGCCCGACAGGGGTCGTAGCTTCACCCCTCCACTTT.

The DNA of the CDR3 is TGTGCCAGCAGTGACCAGGGACCTACTGAAGCTTTCTTT. Its translation is CASSDQGPTEAFF. V and J are TRBV6-1 and TRBJ1-1; TRBD1 might be the D (5 bases). This CDR3 has 13 amino acids. The V gene lost 3 bases and the J gene lost 5 bases, with 10 bases spanning the gap. Germline CDR1 is MNHNS and CDR2 is SASEGT.

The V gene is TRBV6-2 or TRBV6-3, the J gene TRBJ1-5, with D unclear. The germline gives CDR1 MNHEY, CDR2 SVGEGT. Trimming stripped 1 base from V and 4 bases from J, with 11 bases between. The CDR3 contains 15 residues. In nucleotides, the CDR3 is TGTGCCAGCAGTTACTTAGGTCAGTCGAATCAGCCCCAGCATTTT. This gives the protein CASSYLGQSNQPQHF.

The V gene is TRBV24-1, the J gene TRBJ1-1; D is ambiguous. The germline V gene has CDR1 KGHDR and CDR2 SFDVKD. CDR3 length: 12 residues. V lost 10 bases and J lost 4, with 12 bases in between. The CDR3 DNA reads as TGTGCCACTTCGCACTGGGGCACTGAAGCTTTCTTT. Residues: CATSHWGTEAFF.